The sequence of this T cell receptor (beta chain) was determined in a study of CD8 T cells in ankylosing spondylitis. Findings and caveats of the study: Roughly eight highly homologous variants made up a TCR beta motif that seemed to typify ankylosing spondylitis blood. Reportedly, disease-linked clones are significantly enriched in ankylosing spondylitis patients' matched synovial fluid.

This clonotype occurred many times. Its antigen is undetermined. Scientists made TCR beta libraries using quantitative 5'-RACE with molecular barcodes. TCRdb re-analysed the 5' RACE reads in MiXCR, keeping a single row per CDR3 protein. The sample carries about 240,000 distinct CDR3 sequences, 8.2% recorded once. V was clipped by 1 base and J by 6 bases; unmatched bases: 19. Germline V gene data show CDR1 as SGHRS and CDR2 as YFSETQ. CDR3 size: 18 residues. The sequenced sample consisted of blood, either unsorted or a sorted T cell fraction (not recorded which). This receptor was identified in a female donor with ankylosing spondylitis or in good health (not recorded which). This sequence joins TRBV5-1 and TRBJ2-7; 7 nucleotides line up with TRBD2. The CDR3 DNA is TGCGCCAGCAGCTTGAGGGGCCTGGCGGGAGATGGAAGCGGCGAGCAGTACTTC. This codes for CASSLRGLAGDGSGEQYF.